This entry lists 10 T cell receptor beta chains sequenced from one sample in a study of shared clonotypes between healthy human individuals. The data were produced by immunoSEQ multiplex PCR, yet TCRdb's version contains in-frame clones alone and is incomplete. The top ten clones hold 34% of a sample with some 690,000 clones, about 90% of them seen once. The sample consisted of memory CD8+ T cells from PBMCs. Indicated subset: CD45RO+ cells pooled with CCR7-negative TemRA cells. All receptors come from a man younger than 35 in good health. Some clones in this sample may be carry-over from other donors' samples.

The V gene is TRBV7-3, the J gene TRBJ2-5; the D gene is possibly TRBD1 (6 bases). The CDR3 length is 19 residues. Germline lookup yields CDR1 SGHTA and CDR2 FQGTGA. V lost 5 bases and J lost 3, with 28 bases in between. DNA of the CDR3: TGTGCCAGCAGCCCCCGGACAGAAAGCACCAAAATATATAAAGAGACCCAGTACTTC. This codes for CASSPRTESTKIYKETQYF.

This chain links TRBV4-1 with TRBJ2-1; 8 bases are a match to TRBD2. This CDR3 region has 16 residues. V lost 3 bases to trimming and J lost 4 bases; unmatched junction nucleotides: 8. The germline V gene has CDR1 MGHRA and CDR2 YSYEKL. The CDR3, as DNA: TGCGCCAGCAGCCAGAGTACTAGCGGCCTATACAATGAGCAGTTCTTC. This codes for CASSQSTSGLYNEQFF.

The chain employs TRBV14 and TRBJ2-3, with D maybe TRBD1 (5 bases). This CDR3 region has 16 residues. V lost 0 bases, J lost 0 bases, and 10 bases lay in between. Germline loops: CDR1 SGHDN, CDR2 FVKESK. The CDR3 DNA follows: TGTGCCAGCAGCCAAGATCCAGGGCCTAGCACAGATACGCAGTATTTT. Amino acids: CASSQDPGPSTDTQYF.

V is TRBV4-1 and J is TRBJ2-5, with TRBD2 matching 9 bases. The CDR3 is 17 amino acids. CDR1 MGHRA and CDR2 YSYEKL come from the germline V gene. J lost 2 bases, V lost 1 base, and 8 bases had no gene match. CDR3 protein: CASSQAVAGVLQETQYF. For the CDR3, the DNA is TGCGCCAGCAGCCAAGCGGTAGCGGGGGTCTTACAAGAGACCCAGTACTTC.

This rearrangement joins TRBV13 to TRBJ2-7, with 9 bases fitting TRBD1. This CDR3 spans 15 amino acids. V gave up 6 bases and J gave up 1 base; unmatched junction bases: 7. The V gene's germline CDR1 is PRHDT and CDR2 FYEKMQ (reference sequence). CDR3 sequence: CASSLTDRGSYEQYF. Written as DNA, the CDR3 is TGTGCCAGCAGTTTGACGGACAGGGGATCCTACGAGCAGTACTTC.

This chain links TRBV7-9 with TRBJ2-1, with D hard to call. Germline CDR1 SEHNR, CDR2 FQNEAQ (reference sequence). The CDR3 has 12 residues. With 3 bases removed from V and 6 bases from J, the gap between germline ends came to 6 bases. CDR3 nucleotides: TGTGCCAGCAGCTTGGACGGCAATGAGCAGTTCTTC. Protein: CASSLDGNEQFF.

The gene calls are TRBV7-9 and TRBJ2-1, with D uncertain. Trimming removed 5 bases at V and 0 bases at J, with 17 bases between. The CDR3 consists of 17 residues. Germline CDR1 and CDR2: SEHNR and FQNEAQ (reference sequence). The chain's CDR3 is CASSPPAGYSSYNEQFF. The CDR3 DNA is TGTGCCAGCAGCCCCCCGGCCGGGTACAGCTCCTACAATGAGCAGTTCTTC.

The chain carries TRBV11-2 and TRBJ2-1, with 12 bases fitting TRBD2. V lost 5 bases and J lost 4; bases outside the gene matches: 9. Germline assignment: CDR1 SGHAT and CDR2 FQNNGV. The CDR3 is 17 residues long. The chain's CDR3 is CASSATSTSGSYNEQFF. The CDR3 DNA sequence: TGTGCCAGCAGCGCAACCTCGACTAGCGGGAGTTACAATGAGCAGTTCTTC.

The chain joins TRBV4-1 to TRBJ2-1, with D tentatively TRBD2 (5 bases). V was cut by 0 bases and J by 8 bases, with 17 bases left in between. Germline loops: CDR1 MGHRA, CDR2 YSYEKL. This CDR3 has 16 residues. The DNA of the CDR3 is TGCGCCAGCAGCCAAGATAGCTTGGTGAGCGGTGATGAGCAGTTCTTC. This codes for CASSQDSLVSGDEQFF.

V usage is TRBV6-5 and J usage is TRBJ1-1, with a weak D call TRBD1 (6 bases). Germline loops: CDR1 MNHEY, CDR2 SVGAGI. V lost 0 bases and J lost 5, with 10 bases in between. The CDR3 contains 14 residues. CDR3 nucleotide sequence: TGTGCCAGCAGTTACTCGCCGGGGGCTACTGAAGCTTTCTTT. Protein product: CASSYSPGATEAFF.